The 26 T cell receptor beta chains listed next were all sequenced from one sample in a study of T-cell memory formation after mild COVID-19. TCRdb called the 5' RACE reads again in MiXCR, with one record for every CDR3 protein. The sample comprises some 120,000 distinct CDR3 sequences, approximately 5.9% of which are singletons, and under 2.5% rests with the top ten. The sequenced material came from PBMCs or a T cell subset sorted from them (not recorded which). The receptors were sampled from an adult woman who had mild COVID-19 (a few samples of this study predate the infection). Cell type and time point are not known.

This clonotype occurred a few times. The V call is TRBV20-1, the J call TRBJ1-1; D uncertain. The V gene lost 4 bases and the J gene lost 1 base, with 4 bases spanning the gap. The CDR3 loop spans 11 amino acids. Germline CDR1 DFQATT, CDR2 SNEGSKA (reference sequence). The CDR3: CSATPNTEAFF. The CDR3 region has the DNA TGCAGTGCTACGCCGAACACTGAAGCTTTCTTT.

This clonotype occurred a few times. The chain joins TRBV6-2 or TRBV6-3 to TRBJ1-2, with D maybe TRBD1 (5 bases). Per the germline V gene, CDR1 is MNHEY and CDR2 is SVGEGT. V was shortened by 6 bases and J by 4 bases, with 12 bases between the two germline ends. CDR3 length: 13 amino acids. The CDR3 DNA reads TGTGCCAGCAGACCTACAGGCGTCTATGGCTACACCTTC. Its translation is CASRPTGVYGYTF.

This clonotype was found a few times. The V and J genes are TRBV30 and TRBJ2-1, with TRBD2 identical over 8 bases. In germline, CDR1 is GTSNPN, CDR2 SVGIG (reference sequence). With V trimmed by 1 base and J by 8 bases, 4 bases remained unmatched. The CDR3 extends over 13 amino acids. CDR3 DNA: TGTGCCTGGAGTGCCCAAGCGGGAGATGAGCAGTTCTTC. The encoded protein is CAWSAQAGDEQFF.

CDR3 coding DNA: TGTGCCAGCAGCTTAGGACAGACTGAAGAGACCCAGTACTTC. Translation: CASSLGQTEETQYF. The J gene is TRBJ2-5, the V gene TRBV5-6; the D gene is possibly TRBD1 (6 bases). CDR1 and CDR2 from the germline V gene are SGHDT and YYEEEE. Trimming removed 2 bases from V and 3 bases from J, with 11 bases in between. The CDR3 loop spans 14 amino acids.

CDR3 in DNA: TGTGCCACCAGCAGAGCTTACGGTCAGCCCCAGCATTTT. Translated, it gives CATSRAYGQPQHF. V usage is TRBV15 and J usage is TRBJ1-5; D uncertain. The CDR3 is made up of 13 amino acids. Trimming left V 1 base short and J 6 bases short, with 7 bases between. The germline gives CDR1 LNHNV, CDR2 YYDKDF (reference sequence).

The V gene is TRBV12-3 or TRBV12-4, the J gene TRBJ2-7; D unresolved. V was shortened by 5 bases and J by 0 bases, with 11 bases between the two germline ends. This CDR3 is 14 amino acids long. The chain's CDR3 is CASSPREFSYEQYF. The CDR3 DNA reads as TGTGCCAGCAGTCCACGAGAGTTCTCCTACGAGCAGTACTTC.

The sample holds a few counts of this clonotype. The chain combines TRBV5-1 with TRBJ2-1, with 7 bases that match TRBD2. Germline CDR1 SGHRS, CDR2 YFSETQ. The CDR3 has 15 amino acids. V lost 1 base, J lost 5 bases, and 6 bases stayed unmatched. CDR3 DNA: TGCGCCAGCAGCTTGCAGCGGGGATTCAACAATGAGCAGTTCTTC. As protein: CASSLQRGFNNEQFF. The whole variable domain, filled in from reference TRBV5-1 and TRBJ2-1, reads KAGVTQTPRYLIKTRGQQVTLSCSPISGHRSVSWYQQTPGQGLQFLFEYFSETQRNKGNFPGRFSGRQFSNSRSEMNVSTLELGDSALYLCASSLQRGFNNEQFFGPGTRLTVL.

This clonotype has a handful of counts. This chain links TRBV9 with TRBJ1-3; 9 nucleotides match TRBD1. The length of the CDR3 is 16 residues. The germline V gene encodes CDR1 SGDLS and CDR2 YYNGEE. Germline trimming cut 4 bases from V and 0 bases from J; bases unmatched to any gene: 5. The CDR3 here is CASSQGQGRSGNTIYF. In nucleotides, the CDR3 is TGTGCCAGCAGCCAGGGACAGGGTCGCTCTGGAAACACCATATATTTT.

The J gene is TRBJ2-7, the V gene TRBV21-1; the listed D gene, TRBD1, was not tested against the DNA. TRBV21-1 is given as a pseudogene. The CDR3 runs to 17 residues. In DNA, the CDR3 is TGTGCCAGTCGTTCCGCCGAAAAGGGACAGAGCTCCTACGAGCAGTACTTC. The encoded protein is CASRSAEKGQSSYEQYF.

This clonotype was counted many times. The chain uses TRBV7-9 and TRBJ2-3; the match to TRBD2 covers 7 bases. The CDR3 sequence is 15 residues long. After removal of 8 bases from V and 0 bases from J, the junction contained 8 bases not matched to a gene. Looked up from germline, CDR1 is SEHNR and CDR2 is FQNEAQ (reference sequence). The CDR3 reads CASAQRRESTDTQYF. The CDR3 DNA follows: TGTGCCAGCGCCCAAAGGCGGGAGAGCACAGATACGCAGTATTTT.

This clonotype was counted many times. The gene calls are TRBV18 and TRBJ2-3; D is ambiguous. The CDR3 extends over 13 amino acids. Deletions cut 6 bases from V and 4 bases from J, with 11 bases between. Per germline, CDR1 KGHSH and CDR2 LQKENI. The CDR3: CASSPDLADTQYF. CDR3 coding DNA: TGTGCCAGCTCGCCAGACCTGGCAGATACGCAGTATTTT.

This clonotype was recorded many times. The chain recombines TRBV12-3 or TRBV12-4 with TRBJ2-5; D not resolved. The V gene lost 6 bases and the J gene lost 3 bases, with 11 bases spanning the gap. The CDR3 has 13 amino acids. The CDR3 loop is CASSSGIKETQYF. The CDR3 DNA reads TGTGCCAGCAGCTCTGGGATTAAAGAGACCCAGTACTTC.

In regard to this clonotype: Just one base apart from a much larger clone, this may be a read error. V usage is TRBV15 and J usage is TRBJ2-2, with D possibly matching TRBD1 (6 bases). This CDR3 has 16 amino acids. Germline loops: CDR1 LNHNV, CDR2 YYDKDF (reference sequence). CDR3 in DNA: TGTGCCACCAGCAGAGATGGAACAGGGACAACCGGGGTGCTGTTTTTT. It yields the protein CATSRDGTGTTGVLFF.

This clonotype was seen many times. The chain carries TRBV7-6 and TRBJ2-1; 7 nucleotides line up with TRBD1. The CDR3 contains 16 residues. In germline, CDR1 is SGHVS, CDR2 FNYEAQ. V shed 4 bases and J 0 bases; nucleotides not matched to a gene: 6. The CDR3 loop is CASSSAGGNSYNEQFF. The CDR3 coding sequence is TGTGCCAGCAGCTCGGCAGGGGGTAACTCCTACAATGAGCAGTTCTTC.

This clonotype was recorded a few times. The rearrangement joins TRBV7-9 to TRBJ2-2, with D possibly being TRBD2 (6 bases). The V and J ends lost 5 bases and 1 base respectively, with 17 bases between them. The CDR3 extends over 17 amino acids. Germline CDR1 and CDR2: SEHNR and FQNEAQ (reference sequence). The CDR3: CASSGYWGELNTGELFF. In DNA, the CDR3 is TGTGCCAGCAGCGGCTACTGGGGGGAGCTGAACACCGGGGAGCTGTTTTTT. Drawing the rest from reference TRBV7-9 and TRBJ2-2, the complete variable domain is DTGVSQNPRHKITKRGQNVTFRCDPISEHNRLYWYRQTLGQGPEFLTYFQNEAQLEKSRLLSDRFSAERPKGSFSTLEIQRTEQGDSAMYLCASSGYWGELNTGELFFGEGSRLTVL.

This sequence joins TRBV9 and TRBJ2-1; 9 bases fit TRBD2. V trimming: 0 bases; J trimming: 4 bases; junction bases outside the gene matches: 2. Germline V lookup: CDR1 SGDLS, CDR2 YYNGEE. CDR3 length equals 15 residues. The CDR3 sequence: CASSVVSGGYNEQFF. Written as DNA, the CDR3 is TGTGCCAGCAGCGTAGTTAGCGGGGGATACAATGAGCAGTTCTTC. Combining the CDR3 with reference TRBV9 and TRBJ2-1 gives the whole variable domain DSGVTQTPKHLITATGQRVTLRCSPRSGDLSVYWYQQSLDQGLQFLIQYYNGEERAKGNILERFSAQQFPDLHSELNLSSLELGDSALYFCASSVVSGGYNEQFFGPGTRLTVL.

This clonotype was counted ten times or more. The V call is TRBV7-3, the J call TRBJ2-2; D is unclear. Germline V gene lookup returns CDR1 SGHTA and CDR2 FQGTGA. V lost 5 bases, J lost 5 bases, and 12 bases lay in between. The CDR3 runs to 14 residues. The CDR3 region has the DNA TGTGCCAGCAGCGCTACGCCTCAGACCGGGGAGCTGTTTTTT. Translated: CASSATPQTGELFF. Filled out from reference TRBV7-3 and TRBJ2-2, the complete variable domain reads GAGVSQTPSNKVTEKGKYVELRCDPISGHTALYWYRQSLGQGPEFLIYFQGTGAADDSGLPNDRFFAVRPEGSVSTLKIQRTERGDSAVYLCASSATPQTGELFFGEGSRLTVL.

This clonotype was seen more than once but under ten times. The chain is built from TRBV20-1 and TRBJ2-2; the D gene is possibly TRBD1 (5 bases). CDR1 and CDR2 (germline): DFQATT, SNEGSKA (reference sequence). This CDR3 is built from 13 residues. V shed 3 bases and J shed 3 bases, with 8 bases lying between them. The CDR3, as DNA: TGCAGTGCTAGGCAGGGCTACACCGGGGAGCTGTTTTTT. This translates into CSARQGYTGELFF.

CDR3 in amino acids: CASTLDRGITEAFF. CDR3 bases: TGTGCCAGCACCCTGGACAGGGGGATAACTGAAGCTTTCTTT. The V and J genes are TRBV12-3 or TRBV12-4 and TRBJ1-1, with TRBD1 matching 10 bases. The CDR3 has 14 residues. Trimming at V came to 7 bases and at J to 5 bases, leaving 7 bases not matched to a gene.

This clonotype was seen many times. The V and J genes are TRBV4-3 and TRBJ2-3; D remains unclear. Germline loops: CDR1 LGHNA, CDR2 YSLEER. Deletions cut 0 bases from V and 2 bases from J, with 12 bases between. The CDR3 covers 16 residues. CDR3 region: CASSQEEWRNTDTQYF. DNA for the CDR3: TGCGCCAGCAGCCAAGAGGAATGGAGAAACACAGATACGCAGTATTTT.

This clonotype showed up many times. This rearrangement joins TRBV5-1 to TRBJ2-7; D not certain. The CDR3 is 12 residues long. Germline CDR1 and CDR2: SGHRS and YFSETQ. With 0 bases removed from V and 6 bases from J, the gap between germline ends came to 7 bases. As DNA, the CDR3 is TGCGCCAGCAGCTTGGACCTTTCCGAGCAGTACTTC. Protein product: CASSLDLSEQYF.

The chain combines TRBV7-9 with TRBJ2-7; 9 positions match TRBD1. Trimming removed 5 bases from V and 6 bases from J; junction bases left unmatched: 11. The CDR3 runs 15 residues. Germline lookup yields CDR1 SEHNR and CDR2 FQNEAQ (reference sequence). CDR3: CASSHTGGVSGEQYF. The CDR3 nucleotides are TGTGCCAGCAGCCATACAGGGGGCGTATCTGGCGAGCAGTACTTC.

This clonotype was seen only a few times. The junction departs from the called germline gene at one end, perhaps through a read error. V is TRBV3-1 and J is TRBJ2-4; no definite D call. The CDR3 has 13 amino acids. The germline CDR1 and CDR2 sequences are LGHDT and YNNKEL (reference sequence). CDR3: CASNQAWGDIQYF. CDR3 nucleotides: TGTGCCAGCAACCAAGCGTGGGGTGACATTCAGTACTTC.

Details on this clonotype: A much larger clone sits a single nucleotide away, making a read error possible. The CDR3 is CASSYGAGQGRFGTEAFF. CDR3 DNA sequence: TGTGCCAGCAGCTATGGAGCCGGACAGGGTAGGTTTGGGACTGAAGCTTTCTTT. This chain joins TRBV5-5 and TRBJ1-1; TRBD1 agrees at 8 bases. The CDR3 is 18 residues long. The junction had 18 bases not matched to a gene; V was cut back by 3 bases and J by 5 bases. Per germline, CDR1 SGHKS and CDR2 YYEKEE (reference sequence).

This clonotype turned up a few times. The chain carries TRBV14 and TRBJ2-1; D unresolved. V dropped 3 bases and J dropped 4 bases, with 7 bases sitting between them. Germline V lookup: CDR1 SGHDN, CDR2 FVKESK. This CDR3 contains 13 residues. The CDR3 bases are TGTGCCAGCAGCCAGGAGAGGTACAATGAGCAGTTCTTC. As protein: CASSQERYNEQFF.

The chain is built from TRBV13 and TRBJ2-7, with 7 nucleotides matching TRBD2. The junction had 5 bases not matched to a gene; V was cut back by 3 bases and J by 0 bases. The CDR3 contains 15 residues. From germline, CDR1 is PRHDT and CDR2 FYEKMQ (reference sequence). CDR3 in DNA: TGTGCCAGCAGCTTCGTGGGAGGGAGCTCCTACGAGCAGTACTTC. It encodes CASSFVGGSSYEQYF.